The TCR beta chain described here comes from a study of regulatory T cells in long-lasting Graves disease (dated by TCRdb to the early 2020s). About the investigation overall: Newly diagnosed Graves' disease patients had taken antithyroid drugs for less than 3 months. Peripheral blood TCR sequencing and RNA sequencing compared persistent Graves' disease patients with newly diagnosed Graves' disease patients. The study was registered as a clinical trial and conducted in China. A total of about 35 samples underwent TCR sequencing: approximately 13 from persistent and about 20 from newly diagnosed Graves' disease patients. Results the study describes overall, beyond this receptor: Peripheral blood alone was examined, since thyroid tissue, which constituted the primary lesion, could not be accessed. Only the TCR beta chain was sequenced and analyzed. Compared with newly diagnosed patients, patients with persistent Graves' disease had lower TCR Shannon entropy and fewer highly expanded clones, which suggests clonal expansion. The authors acknowledged the small sample size as a limitation that may reduce accuracy. A larger number of public clonotypes was shared among persistent patients (about 2,700) than among newly diagnosed patients (more than 850). Preferential use of TRBV28, TRBJ1-2 and TRBJ2-5 was observed in persistent disease, whereas TRBV20-1 and TRBJ2-1 were favored in newly diagnosed disease.

To prepare the library, multiplex PCR was applied. TCRdb shows the sequencer as Illumina HiSeq 4000. TCR beta libraries were built with iRepertoire HTBI primers and Arm-PCR amplification of CDR3 regions. Before sequencing, the PCR products went through gel purification. Per the authors' processing: Across samples, 60 to 75 TRBV and over 11 TRBJ segments were identified and used for gene usage analysis of CDR3 amino acid clonotypes. COPE and FqMerger were used to merge the filtered high-quality paired reads into contigs. BLAST was used to align contigs to IMGT TRBV, TRBD and TRBJ reference genes, with CDR3 defined following IMGT. Clonotypes above 0.1% frequency were classified as highly expanded clones. Repertoire diversity was measured by Shannon entropy, and V-J evenness by the Gini coefficient. A clonotype was considered public if more than one individual shared it. TCRdb redid the processing of the public reads, applying fastp at Q25 and MiXCR, and retained in-frame beta chains. Entries are consolidated by CDR3 protein sequence, retaining the most common genes and DNA. These V and J calls rely on TCRdb rather than the paper's analysis. The sample table holds about 530,000 distinct CDR3 sequences, of which roughly 16% were seen once. Approximately 25% of the sample goes to the ten largest clones.

This clonotype showed up just a few times. Its antigen specificity is not known. No quality values exist for individual bases; no much larger clone is one base distant. V and J lose 3 bases and 3 bases, and a span of 13 bases separates them. Looking up the germline V gene yields CDR1 SGHRS and CDR2 YFSETQ. The CDR3 starts with the cysteine, ends with the phenylalanine, and has 14 residues. Of all the DNA, just the CDR3 is kept, 42 bases in frame from base 1. The time point label here, explained by the study, means: newly diagnosed GD, antithyroid drugs for less than 3 months. For both TCR sequencing and RNA sequencing, RNA was extracted from PBMCs using TRIzol. The diagnosis of Graves' disease followed American Thyroid Association guidelines. Patients for the study were recruited at an endocrinology department in Xi'an, China. From each patient, approximately 9 milliliters of peripheral blood was collected into an EDTA anticoagulant tube. Ficoll Paque Plus density gradient separation was used to isolate PBMCs, and no further T cell sorting was performed. An Agilent 2100 Bioanalyzer and agarose gel were used to assess RNA quality, and a NanoDrop 2000 was used to measure RNA concentration.

These data were also filed under a second study, of T cells in Graves' hyperthyroidism and ophthalmopathy. In that second paper, the authors write: Stable Graves' hyperthyroidism was defined as the absence of progression to ophthalmopathy over 18 months of follow-up. The hyperthyroidism patients were between 18 and 65 years old and newly diagnosed, with a disease duration of less than 2 months. Any patient with an uncontrolled infection, another autoimmune disease, pregnancy or lactation was excluded. Diagnoses relied on clinical symptoms, serum thyroxine and TRAb, thyroid ultrasound and orbital computed tomography. The first round of RT-PCR for the TCR CDR3 was performed with the HTBI primer set and the Qiagen OneStep RT-PCR kit. Most expanded thyroid clonotypes (frequency above 0.001) were also detected in blood, suggesting blood repertoires may reflect thyroid immune responses. A model built on a 13 V-J signature distinguished ophthalmopathy from stable hyperthyroidism, reaching 87.88% sensitivity and around 81% specificity in cross-validation and 80%/75% in testing. In validation, the model predicted progression to ophthalmopathy a median of around 6.5 months before onset, with over 60% sensitivity and 72.22% specificity. To identify TCR V-J signatures that set the groups apart, the researchers used a discovery cohort of 100 or so patients, made up of 43 with Graves' ophthalmopathy and about 60 with stable Graves' hyperthyroidism. Prospective prediction of ophthalmopathy was tested in an independent validation cohort consisting of some 19 hyperthyroidism patients and some 15 patients who later progressed to ophthalmopathy. The approximately 100 discovery patients were randomly split 7:3 into training and test sets. In addition, the study compared T-cell repertoires in thyroid tissue and in blood from roughly 6 Graves' hyperthyroidism patients. Once sampling was done, hyperthyroidism patients were given methimazole at a starting dose of 30 mg daily, whereas ophthalmopathy patients were given high-dose intravenous methylprednisolone. A second multiplex PCR round built the libraries, followed by size selection and purification. Libraries were sequenced paired-end with 100 bp reads on an Illumina HiSeq2000. SOAPnuke was used to process the raw data, throwing out any read that contained adapters or uncalled bases, had a mean Phred below 15, or lacked an exact constant-primer or identifier match. COPE v1.2.5 was used to merge high-quality paired reads, and clonotypes were defined as unique nucleotide sequences. Clonotypes were aligned to IMGT TRBV, TRBD and TRBJ reference segments using MiTCR v1.1. Only V-J combinations with frequency above 0.0001, covering 99.2% of repertoires, were analysed. A TCS score was defined as the ratio of F50 (clonal expansion) to E x V (chaos), with BLOSUM62-based TCRdist applied between CDR3 peptides within each V-J. Welch's t-statistics and random forest reduced around 550 V-J features to 13, which were used in a naive Bayes classifier (R e1071). No statistical method was used to set the sample size in advance, and investigators knew the group allocation. TCR Vbeta CDR3 sequencing of approximately 140 peripheral blood samples (under 45 ophthalmopathy, about 74 hyperthyroidism and approximately 17 progressor patients) is reported in the paper.

Recombination joined TRBV5-1 with TRBJ2-7, with TRBD2 as a weak D call on 6 bases. The sample here was peripheral blood mononuclear cells (PBMCs), taken at new diagnosis, from a patient treated with antithyroid drugs. The sequence came from a woman in her forties or fifties with Graves disease. Donor details come from another sample of the same person, matched by shared clones. In nucleotide form, the sequence is TGCGCCAGCAGCTGGTCTAGCGACCTCTACGAGCAGTACTTC. This yields the protein CASSWSSDLYEQYF.